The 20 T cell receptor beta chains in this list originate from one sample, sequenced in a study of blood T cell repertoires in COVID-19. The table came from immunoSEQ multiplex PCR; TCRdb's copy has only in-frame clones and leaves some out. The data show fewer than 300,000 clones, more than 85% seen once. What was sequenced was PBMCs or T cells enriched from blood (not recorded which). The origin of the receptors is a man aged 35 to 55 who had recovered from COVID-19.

DNA for the CDR3: TGTGCCAGCAGCTCCCGACTAGCGGGCCTAACAGATACGCAGTATTTT. It encodes CASSSRLAGLTDTQYF. V and J are TRBV7-6 and TRBJ2-3; 10 bases are shared with TRBD2. The CDR3 totals 16 residues. The germline CDR1 and CDR2 sequences are SGHVS and FNYEAQ. V gave up 4 bases and J gave up 3 bases; unmatched junction bases: 7.

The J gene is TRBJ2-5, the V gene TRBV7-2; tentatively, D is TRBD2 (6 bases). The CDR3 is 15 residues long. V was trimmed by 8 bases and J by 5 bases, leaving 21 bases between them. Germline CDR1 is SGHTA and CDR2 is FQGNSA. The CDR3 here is CASSEASGRGETQYF. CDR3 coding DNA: TGTGCCAGCTCGGAGGCGTCGGGTCGGGGGGAGACCCAGTACTTC.

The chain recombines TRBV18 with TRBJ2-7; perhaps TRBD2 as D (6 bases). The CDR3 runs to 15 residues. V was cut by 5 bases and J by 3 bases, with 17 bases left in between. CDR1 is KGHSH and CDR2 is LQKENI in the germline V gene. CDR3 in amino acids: CASSSAGTGVYEQYF. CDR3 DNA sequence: TGTGCCAGCTCATCCGCCGGGACTGGGGTCTACGAGCAGTACTTC.

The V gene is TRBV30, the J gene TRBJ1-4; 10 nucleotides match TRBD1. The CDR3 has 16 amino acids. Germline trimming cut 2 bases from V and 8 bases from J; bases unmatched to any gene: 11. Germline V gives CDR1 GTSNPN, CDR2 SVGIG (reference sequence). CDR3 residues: CAWSHLRQGAGEKLFF. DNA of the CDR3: TGTGCCTGGAGTCATCTGAGACAGGGGGCCGGGGAAAAACTGTTTTTT.

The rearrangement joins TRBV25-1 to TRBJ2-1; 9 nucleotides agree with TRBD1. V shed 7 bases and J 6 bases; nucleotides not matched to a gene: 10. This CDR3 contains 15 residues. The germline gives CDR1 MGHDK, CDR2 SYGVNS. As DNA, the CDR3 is TGTGCCAGCACCCCACGTGGACAGGGGTTCAATGAGCAGTTCTTC. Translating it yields CASTPRGQGFNEQFF.

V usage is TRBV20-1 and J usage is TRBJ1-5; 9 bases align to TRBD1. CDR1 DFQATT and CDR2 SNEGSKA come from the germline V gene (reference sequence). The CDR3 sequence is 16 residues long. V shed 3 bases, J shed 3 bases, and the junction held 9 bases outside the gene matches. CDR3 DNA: TGCAGTGCTAGTCCGGGACAGGGTCTTCACAATCAGCCCCAGCATTTT. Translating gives CSASPGQGLHNQPQHF.

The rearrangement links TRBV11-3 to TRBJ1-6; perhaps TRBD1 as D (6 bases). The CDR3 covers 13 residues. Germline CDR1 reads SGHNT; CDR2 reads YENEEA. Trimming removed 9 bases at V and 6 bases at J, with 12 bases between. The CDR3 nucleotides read TGTGCCAGGCGGACAGTCATTAATTCACCCCTCCACTTT. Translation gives CARRTVINSPLHF.

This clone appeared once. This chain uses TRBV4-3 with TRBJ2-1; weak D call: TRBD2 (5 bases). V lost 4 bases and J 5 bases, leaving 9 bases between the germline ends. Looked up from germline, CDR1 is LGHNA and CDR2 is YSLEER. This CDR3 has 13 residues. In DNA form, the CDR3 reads TGCGCCAGCAGCCGTGACGGGAACAATGAGCAGTTCTTC. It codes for CASSRDGNNEQFF.

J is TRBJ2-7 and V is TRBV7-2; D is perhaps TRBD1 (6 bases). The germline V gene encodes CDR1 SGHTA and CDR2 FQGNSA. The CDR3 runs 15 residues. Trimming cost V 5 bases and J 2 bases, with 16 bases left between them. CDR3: CASSIGGAATYEQYF. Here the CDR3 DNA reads TGTGCCAGCAGCATAGGGGGAGCAGCTACCTACGAGCAGTACTTC.

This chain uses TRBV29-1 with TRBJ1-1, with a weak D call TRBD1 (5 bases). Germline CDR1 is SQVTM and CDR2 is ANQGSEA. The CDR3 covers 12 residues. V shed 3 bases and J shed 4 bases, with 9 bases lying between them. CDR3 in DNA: TGCAGCGTTGAGCCCACAGGCACTGAAGCTTTCTTT. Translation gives CSVEPTGTEAFF.

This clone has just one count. The CDR3 reads CACSSQGFAYNEQFF. The DNA of the CDR3 is TGTGCCTGTTCCTCACAGGGCTTTGCCTACAATGAGCAGTTCTTC. V and J are TRBV30 and TRBJ2-1, with D tentatively TRBD1 (6 bases). Germline values: CDR1 GTSNPN, CDR2 SVGIG (reference sequence). The CDR3 contains 15 residues. The V gene lost 6 bases and the J gene lost 2 bases, with 17 bases spanning the gap. The full variable domain, its missing parts supplied by reference TRBV30 and TRBJ2-1, is SQTIHQWPATLVQPVGSPLSLECTVEGTSNPNLYWYRQAAGRGLQLLFYSVGIGQISSEVPQNLSASRPQDRQFILSSKKLLLSDSGFYLCACSSQGFAYNEQFFGPGTRLTVL.

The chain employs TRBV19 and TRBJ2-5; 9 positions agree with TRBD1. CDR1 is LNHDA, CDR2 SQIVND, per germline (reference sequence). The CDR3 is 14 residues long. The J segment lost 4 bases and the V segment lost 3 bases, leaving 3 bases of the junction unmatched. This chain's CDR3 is CASSMGQGRETQYF. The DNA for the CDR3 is TGTGCCAGTAGTATGGGACAGGGTCGAGAGACCCAGTACTTC.

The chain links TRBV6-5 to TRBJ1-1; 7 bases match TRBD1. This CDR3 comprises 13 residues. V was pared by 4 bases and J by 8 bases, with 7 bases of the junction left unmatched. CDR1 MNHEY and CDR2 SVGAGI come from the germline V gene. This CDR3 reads CASSWPTGPEAFF. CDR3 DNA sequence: TGTGCCAGCAGTTGGCCGACAGGGCCAGAAGCTTTCTTT.

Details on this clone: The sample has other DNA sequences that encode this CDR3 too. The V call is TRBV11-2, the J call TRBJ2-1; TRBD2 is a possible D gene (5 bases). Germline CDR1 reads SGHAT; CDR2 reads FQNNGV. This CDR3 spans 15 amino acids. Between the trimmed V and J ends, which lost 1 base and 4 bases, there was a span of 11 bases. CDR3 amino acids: CASSLGLANYNEQFF. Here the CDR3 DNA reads TGTGCCAGCAGCTTAGGTCTAGCAAATTACAATGAGCAGTTCTTC.

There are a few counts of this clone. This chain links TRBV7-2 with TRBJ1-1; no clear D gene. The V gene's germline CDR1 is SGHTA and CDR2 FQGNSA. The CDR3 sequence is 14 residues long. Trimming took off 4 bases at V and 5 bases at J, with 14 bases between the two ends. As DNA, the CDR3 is TGTGCCAGCAGCTCCCCCCGACCGGGGACTGAAGCTTTCTTT. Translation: CASSSPRPGTEAFF.

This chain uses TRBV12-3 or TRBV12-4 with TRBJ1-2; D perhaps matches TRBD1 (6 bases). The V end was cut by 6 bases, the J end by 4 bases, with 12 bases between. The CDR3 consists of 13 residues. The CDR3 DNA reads TGTGCCAGCAGCCGACAGGTCAGCTATGGCTACACCTTC. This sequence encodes CASSRQVSYGYTF.

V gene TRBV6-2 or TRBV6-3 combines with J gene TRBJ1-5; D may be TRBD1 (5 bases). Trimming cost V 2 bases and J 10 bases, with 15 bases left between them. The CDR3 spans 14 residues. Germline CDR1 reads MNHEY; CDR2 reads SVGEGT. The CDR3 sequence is CASSYRQGLSPQHF. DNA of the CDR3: TGTGCCAGCAGTTACAGGCAGGGTTTGTCTCCCCAGCATTTT.

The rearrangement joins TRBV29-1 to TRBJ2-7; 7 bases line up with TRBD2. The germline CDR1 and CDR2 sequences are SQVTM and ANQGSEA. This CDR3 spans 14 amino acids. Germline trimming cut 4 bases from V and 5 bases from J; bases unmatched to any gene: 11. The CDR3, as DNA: TGCAGCGTTGTCACTAGCGCCATAAGTAACGAGCAGTACTTC. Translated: CSVVTSAISNEQYF.

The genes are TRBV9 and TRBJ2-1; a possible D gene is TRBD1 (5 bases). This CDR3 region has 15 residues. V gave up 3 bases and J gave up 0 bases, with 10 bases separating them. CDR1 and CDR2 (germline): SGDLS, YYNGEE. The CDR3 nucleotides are TGTGCCAGCAGCGGTCTCGACAGCTCCTACAATGAGCAGTTCTTC. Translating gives CASSGLDSSYNEQFF.

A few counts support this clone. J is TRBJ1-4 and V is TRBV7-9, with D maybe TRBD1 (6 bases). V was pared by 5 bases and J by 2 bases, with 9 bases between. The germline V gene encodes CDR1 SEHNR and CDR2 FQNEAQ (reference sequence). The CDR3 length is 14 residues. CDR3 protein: CASSQRGTNEKLFF. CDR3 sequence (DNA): TGTGCCAGCAGCCAAAGGGGGACTAATGAAAAACTGTTTTTT.